Presented here are 17 T cell receptor beta chains from one specimen sequenced in a study of blood T cell repertoires in COVID-19. The table came from immunoSEQ multiplex PCR; TCRdb's copy has only in-frame clones and leaves some out. The profile shows about 72,000 clones, approximately 85% of them singletons. Sequencing was carried out using peripheral blood. The receptors shown here come from a woman of 80 years or more with active or convalescent COVID-19.

V is TRBV7-6 and J is TRBJ2-3; D remains ambiguous. Germline V gene sequence: CDR1 SGHVS, CDR2 FNYEAQ. The CDR3 is 15 residues long. With 2 bases removed from V and 2 bases from J, the gap between germline ends came to 11 bases. This CDR3 is CASSLLAPPTDTQYF. CDR3 nucleotide sequence: TGTGCCAGCAGCTTACTGGCCCCGCCCACAGATACGCAGTATTTT. The variable domain in full, with the rest retrieved from reference TRBV7-6 and TRBJ2-3, is GAGVSQSPRYKVTKRGQDVALRCDPISGHVSLYWYRQALGQGPEFLTYFNYEAQQDKSGLPNDRFSAERPEGSISTLTIQRTEQRDSAMYRCASSLLAPPTDTQYFGPGTRLTVL.

This chain connects TRBV7-9 to TRBJ2-3; 10 bases are a match to TRBD1. The CDR3 is 15 amino acids. Germline trimming cut 3 bases from V and 3 bases from J; bases unmatched to any gene: 3. In germline, CDR1 is SEHNR, CDR2 FQNEAQ (reference sequence). The DNA for the CDR3 is TGTGCCAGCAGCTTTCGGACAGGGGGTACAGATACGCAGTATTTT. Protein product: CASSFRTGGTDTQYF.

In this sample, this clone turned up once. V gene TRBV3-1 (or the pseudogene TRBV3-2) combines with J gene TRBJ1-2; no firm D call. Trimming left V 1 base short and J 8 bases short, with 5 bases between. CDR3 length: 11 amino acids. Germline V gene data show CDR1 as LGHDT and CDR2 as YNNKEL (reference sequence). CDR3 sequence: CASSQATGYTF. DNA of the CDR3: TGTGCCAGCAGCCAAGCGACAGGCTACACCTTC.

This chain joins TRBV12-5 and TRBJ1-1; TRBD1 matches at 7 bases. The CDR3 length is 14 residues. Germline lookup yields CDR1 LGHNT and CDR2 FRNRAP. V shed 1 base and J 4 bases; nucleotides not matched to a gene: 3. The CDR3 DNA reads TGTGCTAGTGGTTTGGGCCCAGGGGGCACTGAAGCTTTCTTT. Translated, it gives CASGLGPGGTEAFF.

This clone was observed a handful of times. This sequence joins TRBV7-9 and TRBJ1-1; no clear D. Looked up from germline, CDR1 is SEHNR and CDR2 is FQNEAQ (reference sequence). Trimming left V 5 bases short and J 0 bases short, with 16 bases between. CDR3 length equals 16 residues. CDR3 nucleotides: TGTGCCAGCAGCGCTCAGGAAACACCTATGAACACTGAAGCTTTCTTT. It translates to CASSAQETPMNTEAFF. Complete variable domain (other parts from reference TRBV7-9 and TRBJ1-1): DTGVSQNPRHKITKRGQNVTFRCDPISEHNRLYWYRQTLGQGPEFLTYFQNEAQLEKSRLLSDRFSAERPKGSFSTLEIQRTEQGDSAMYLCASSAQETPMNTEAFFGQGTRLTVV.

The chain couples TRBV7-9 to TRBJ1-5; D remains ambiguous. This CDR3 has 12 residues. The germline CDR1 and CDR2 sequences are SEHNR and FQNEAQ (reference sequence). Between the trimmed V and J ends, which lost 5 bases and 8 bases, there was a span of 10 bases. CDR3 loop: CASSQAGEPQHF. In DNA, the CDR3 is TGTGCCAGCAGCCAAGCTGGTGAGCCCCAGCATTTT.

V gene TRBV5-1 combines with J gene TRBJ2-3, with a weak D call TRBD2 (6 bases). Per the germline V gene, CDR1 is SGHRS and CDR2 is YFSETQ. The CDR3 consists of 16 residues. V dropped 6 bases and J dropped 1 base, with 18 bases sitting between them. This CDR3 is CASISTSGVGTDTQYF. The CDR3 coding sequence is TGCGCCAGCATAAGTACCTCGGGGGTAGGCACAGATACGCAGTATTTT.

V and J are TRBV12-3 or TRBV12-4 and TRBJ1-2; no clear D gene. CDR3 length: 13 amino acids. V was clipped by 3 bases and J by 1 base, with 6 bases between them. CDR3 sequence reads: CASSFNSNYGYTF. Written as DNA, the CDR3 is TGTGCCAGCAGTTTTAACAGTAACTATGGCTACACCTTC.

The rearrangement joins TRBV18 to TRBJ2-3, with a tentative D call TRBD2 (6 bases). The CDR3 runs to 15 residues. V lost 4 bases and J lost 4, with 15 bases in between. CDR1 KGHSH and CDR2 LQKENI come from the germline V gene. DNA for the CDR3: TGTGCCAGCTCACTCACTTGGGACTCCGCAGATACGCAGTATTTT. The encoded protein is CASSLTWDSADTQYF.

This clone came up a few times. The chain couples TRBV12-3 or TRBV12-4 to TRBJ1-5; 9 nucleotides agree with TRBD1. J gave up 9 bases and V 7 bases, and 7 bases lay outside the gene matches. The CDR3 spans 13 residues. This CDR3 reads CASKLRQGGPQHF. The CDR3 region has the DNA TGTGCCAGCAAACTACGACAGGGGGGGCCCCAGCATTTT.

The CDR3 spells CASTRDGGSNQPQHF. CDR3 in DNA: TGTGCCAGCACCCGGGACGGGGGAAGCAATCAGCCCCAGCATTTT. This chain joins TRBV6-5 and TRBJ1-5; tentatively, D is TRBD1 (5 bases). The CDR3 has 15 residues. Germline lookup yields CDR1 MNHEY and CDR2 SVGAGI. V was clipped by 7 bases and J by 1 base, with 14 bases between them.

The rearrangement joins TRBV18 to TRBJ2-7, with TRBD1 as a possible D gene (6 bases). This CDR3 is built from 16 residues. V was pared by 0 bases and J by 0 bases, with 12 bases between. CDR1 and CDR2 from the germline V gene are KGHSH and LQKENI. The CDR3 is CASSPPAGDLSYEQYF. The DNA for the CDR3 is TGTGCCAGCTCACCACCCGCAGGGGATCTCTCCTACGAGCAGTACTTC.

The chain couples TRBV27 to TRBJ1-1, with 10 nucleotides matching TRBD1. The junction had 10 bases not matched to a gene; V was cut back by 7 bases and J by 8 bases. Germline V gene data show CDR1 as MNHEY and CDR2 as SMNVEV (reference sequence). The CDR3 is made up of 14 amino acids. The CDR3 sequence is CASIDGTGANEAFF. As DNA, the CDR3 is TGTGCCAGCATTGATGGGACAGGGGCCAACGAAGCTTTCTTT.

V is TRBV19 and J is TRBJ2-7, with D possibly TRBD1 on 5 matching bases. The CDR3 totals 15 residues. V lost 3 bases and J lost 5, with 17 bases in between. Per the germline V gene, CDR1 is LNHDA and CDR2 is SQIVND (reference sequence). CDR3 nucleotides: TGTGCCAGTAGTATCCTTGCGCAGGGTCTCGACGAGCAGTACTTC. Protein: CASSILAQGLDEQYF.

The V call is TRBV6-5, the J call TRBJ1-2, with TRBD1 as a possible D gene (6 bases). Germline CDR1 reads MNHEY; CDR2 reads SVGAGI. V lost 4 bases and J lost 8, with 14 bases in between. The CDR3 is 13 residues long. CDR3 loop: CASSSLGGAGYTF. As DNA, the CDR3 is TGTGCCAGCAGTTCCCTGGGGGGGGCCGGCTACACCTTC.

The sample holds many counts of this clone. The chain carries TRBV14 and TRBJ1-1; D is uncertain. Germline V lookup: CDR1 SGHDN, CDR2 FVKESK. The CDR3 covers 16 residues. With 0 bases removed from V and 1 base from J, the gap between germline ends came to 12 bases. The CDR3 nucleotides read TGTGCCAGCAGCCAAGATCCCCGCGCTCCGAACACTGAAGCTTTCTTT. Its protein is CASSQDPRAPNTEAFF. The full variable domain, its missing parts supplied by reference TRBV14 and TRBJ1-1, is EAGVTQFPSHSVIEKGQTVTLRCDPISGHDNLYWYRRVMGKEIKFLLHFVKESKQDESGMPNNRFLAERTGGTYSTLKVQPAELEDSGVYFCASSQDPRAPNTEAFFGQGTRLTVV.

The chain joins TRBV3-1 (or the pseudogene TRBV3-2) to TRBJ1-1, with TRBD1 matching 7 bases. The CDR3 contains 14 residues. J lost 5 bases, V lost 0 bases, and 3 bases had no gene match. Germline CDR1 reads LGHDT; CDR2 reads YNNKEL (reference sequence). The CDR3 sequence: CASSQESRGTEAFF. In DNA form, the CDR3 reads TGTGCCAGCAGCCAAGAATCCAGGGGGACTGAAGCTTTCTTT.